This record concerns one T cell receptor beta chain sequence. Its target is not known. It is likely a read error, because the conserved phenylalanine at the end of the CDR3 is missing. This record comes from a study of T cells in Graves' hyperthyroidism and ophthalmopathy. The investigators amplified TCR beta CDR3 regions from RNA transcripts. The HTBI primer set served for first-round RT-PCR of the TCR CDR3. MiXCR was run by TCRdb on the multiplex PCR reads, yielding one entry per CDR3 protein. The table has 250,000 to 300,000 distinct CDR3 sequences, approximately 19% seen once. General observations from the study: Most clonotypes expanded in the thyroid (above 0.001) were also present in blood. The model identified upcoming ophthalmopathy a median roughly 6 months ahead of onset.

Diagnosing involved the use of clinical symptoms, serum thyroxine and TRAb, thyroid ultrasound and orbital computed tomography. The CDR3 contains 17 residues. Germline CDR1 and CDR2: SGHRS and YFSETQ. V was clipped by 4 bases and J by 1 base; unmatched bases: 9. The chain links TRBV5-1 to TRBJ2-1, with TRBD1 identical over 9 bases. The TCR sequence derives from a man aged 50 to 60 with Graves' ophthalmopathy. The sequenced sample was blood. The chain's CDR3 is CASSRKTGTGSYNEQFS. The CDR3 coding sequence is TGCGCCAGCAGCCGGAAAACCGGGACAGGGTCCTACAATGAGCAGTTCTCC.